The present entry profiles one TCR beta chain with its context. This sample was included in a study of blood T cell repertoires in COVID-19. Study information: Acute and convalescent COVID-19 specimens originated in the United States, Italy and Spain. Sources were T cells, B-cell-depleted T cells, or PBMCs; the material itself was cDNA or gDNA.

Study processing details: Researchers report that nucleated cell counts were estimated from reference gene primer amplification. Produced via immunoSEQ multiplex PCR; TCRdb's table is partial and in-frame only. That table gives V, J and clone size, and the DNA gave D and trimming. This repertoire shows 60,000 or so clones, approximately 82% found once; its top ten account for roughly 3.5%. The sequenced sample consisted of peripheral blood. This sequence was found in a man in his 60s with acute or convalescent COVID-19.

CDR3 sequence: CAISLSPGQAYNEQFF. The CDR3 region has the DNA TGTGCCATCAGCCTTTCCCCGGGACAGGCTTACAATGAGCAGTTCTTC. V is TRBV10-3 and J is TRBJ2-1; 8 positions match TRBD1. CDR1 and CDR2 (germline): ENHRY, SYGVKD. The J segment lost 4 bases and the V segment lost 6 bases, leaving 11 bases of the junction unmatched. The CDR3 runs 16 residues.